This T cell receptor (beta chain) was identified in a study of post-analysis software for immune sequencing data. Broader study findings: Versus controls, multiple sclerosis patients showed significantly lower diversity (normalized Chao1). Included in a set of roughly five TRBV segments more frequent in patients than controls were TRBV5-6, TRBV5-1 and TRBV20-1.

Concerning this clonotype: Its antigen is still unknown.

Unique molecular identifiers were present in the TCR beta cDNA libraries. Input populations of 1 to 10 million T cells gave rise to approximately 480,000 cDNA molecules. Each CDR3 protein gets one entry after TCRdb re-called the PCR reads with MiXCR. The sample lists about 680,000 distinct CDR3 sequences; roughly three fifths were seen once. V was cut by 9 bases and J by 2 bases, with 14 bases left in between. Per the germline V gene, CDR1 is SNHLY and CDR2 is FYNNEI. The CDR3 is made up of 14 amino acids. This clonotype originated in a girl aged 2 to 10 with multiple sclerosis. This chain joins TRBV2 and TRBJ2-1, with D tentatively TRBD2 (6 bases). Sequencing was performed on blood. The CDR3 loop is CARGLATPYNEQFF. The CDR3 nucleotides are TGTGCCAGAGGCCTAGCGACTCCCTACAATGAGCAGTTCTTC. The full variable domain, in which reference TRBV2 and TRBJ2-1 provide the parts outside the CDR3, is EPEVTQTPSHQVTQMGQEVILRCVPISNHLYFYWYRQILGQKVEFLVSFYNNEISEKSEIFDDQFSVERPDGSNFTLKIRSTKLEDSAMYFCARGLATPYNEQFFGPGTRLTVL.